Listed below are T cell receptor beta chains from one sample, sequenced in a study of blood T cell repertoires in COVID-19. The assay was immunoSEQ multiplex PCR, and TCRdb's table has in-frame clones only and misses some. Among about 420,000 clones listed, over 85% were seen once. The sequencing sample was made of peripheral blood. The source of these receptors is a man aged 18 to 30 with COVID-19, enrolled during active disease. The CDR3 runs from the conserved cysteine through the conserved F or W. A D gene is named only where the DNA matches it firmly. Size tells how often a clone was seen (once, few, many) or the class of an expanded clone, and some rows leave it out.

>-|TRBV2|13|-|TRBJ2-1
TGTGCCAGCAGCCGACTAGGGAACAATGAGCAGTTCTTC
CASSRLGNNEQFF
>once|TRBV2|12|-|TRBJ2-1
TGTGCCAGCACCCCCCTCTCCAATGAGCAGTTCTTC
CASTPLSNEQFF
>once|TRBV4-1|14|TRBD1|TRBJ1-2
TGCGCCAGCAGCATGGGGACAGGGGACTATGGCTACACCTTC
CASSMGTGDYGYTF
>-|TRBV6-6|15|TRBD1|TRBJ1-6
TGTGCCAGCAGTTACTCGGGACAGGGAGATTCACCCCTCCACTTT
CASSYSGQGDSPLHF
>-|TRBV5-4|18|TRBD1|TRBJ1-6
TGTGCCAGCAGCCTACTTTCCGGGACAGGGGGCGCGGGTTCACCCCTCCACTTT
CASSLLSGTGGAGSPLHF
>-|TRBV20-1|13|-|TRBJ2-5
TGCAGTGCTAGTAGCAGACTCCAAGAGACCCAGTACTTC
CSASSRLQETQYF
>-|TRBV2|15|TRBD1|TRBJ1-2
TGTGCCAGCAGTGTCACCGGACAGGGCCCCAATGGCTACACCTTC
CASSVTGQGPNGYTF
>-|TRBV7-9|15|TRBD1|TRBJ1-1
TGTGCCAGCAGCCGCGGGACAGACATGAACACTGAAGCTTTCTTT
CASSRGTDMNTEAFF
>-|TRBV5-1|18|TRBD2|TRBJ2-1
TGCGCCAGCAGCTTGGCCAGGGGACTAGCGGGAGGTAACAATGAGCAGTTCTTC
CASSLARGLAGGNNEQFF
>-|TRBV3-1/TRBV3-2|16|-|TRBJ2-3
TGTGCCAGCAGCCACAACCCGACAGTAAACACAGATACGCAGTATTTT
CASSHNPTVNTDTQYF
>-|TRBV4-2|16|TRBD1|TRBJ1-4
TGTGCCAGCAGCCAAGATAAGTCGCAGGGGGGTGAAAAACTGTTTTTT
CASSQDKSQGGEKLFF
>-|TRBV5-1|13|-|TRBJ1-3
TGCGCCAGCAGCCTCGACTGGGGAAACACCATATATTTT
CASSLDWGNTIYF
>once|TRBV29-1|12|-|TRBJ1-2
TGCAGCGTTTGGGACAACTCCTACGGCTACACCTTC
CSVWDNSYGYTF
>-|TRBV18|14|-|TRBJ2-2
TGTGCCAGCTCACCGAGTGAGAGGACCGGGGAGCTGTTTTTT
CASSPSERTGELFF
>-|TRBV6-5|14|-|TRBJ1-1
TGTGCCAGCAGTTACTCGATCTGGGCCACTGAAGCTTTCTTT
CASSYSIWATEAFF
>-|TRBV5-1|15|TRBD2|TRBJ2-2
TGCGCCAGCAGCCAGACTAGCGGGAGGACCGGGGAGCTGTTTTTT
CASSQTSGRTGELFF
>-|TRBV3-1/TRBV3-2|14|TRBD1|TRBJ2-5
TGTGCCAGCAGCCGACAGGGTGTCCAAGAGACCCAGTACTTC
CASSRQGVQETQYF
>-|TRBV6-5|13|TRBD1|TRBJ1-2
TGTGCCAGCAGGATCCCGAGAGGGGGCCAGTACACCTTC
CASRIPRGGQYTF
>-|TRBV6-5|13|-|TRBJ2-3
TGTGCCAGCACCCCAACGGGGACAGATACGCAGTATTTT
CASTPTGTDTQYF